This entry concerns a single T cell receptor (beta chain). This sample stems from a study of blood T cell repertoires in COVID-19. Overall study context: Material from acute and convalescent COVID-19 was sourced from the United States, Italy and Spain. Sample material is recorded as cDNA or gDNA derived from T cells, B-cell-depleted T cells, or PBMCs.

The CDR3 covers 13 residues. The V gene's germline CDR1 is MNHEY and CDR2 SVGAGI. Deletions cut 10 bases from V and 5 bases from J, with 15 bases between. Original processing notes: Nucleated cell number was recorded as an estimate derived from reference gene primer amplification. Some clones are missing from TCRdb's copy, which holds only in-frame ones; the method was immunoSEQ multiplex PCR. The V and J calls and clone size are taken from that table; D and trimming were inferred from the DNA. The table includes some 300,000 clones, around 90% detected once. The sequencing sample was made of peripheral blood. This sequence was found in a man between 65 and 85 years old with acute or convalescent COVID-19. This chain uses TRBV6-5 with TRBJ1-5; a possible D gene is TRBD1 (6 bases). In DNA form, the CDR3 reads TGTGCCACCCTCCGGGACAATGATCAGCCCCAGCATTTT. Translation: CATLRDNDQPQHF.